This record covers a single T cell receptor (beta chain). Its antigen remains unknown. The method was immunoSEQ multiplex PCR; TCRdb's version includes in-frame clones alone and lacks a portion of them. The data hold 55,000 to 70,000 clones, with about nine tenths observed a single time. The record originates from a study of OX40 agonist ivuxolimab in advanced cancers. Study-wide results and limits: At 0.1 to 3.0 mg/kg, clonal expansion of CD4+ and CD8+ blood T cells had occurred by week 6. Fewer expanded clones were found on average in CD4+ than in CD8+ T cells.

The CDR3 extends over 15 amino acids. V was shortened by 5 bases and J by 0 bases, with 13 bases between the two germline ends. Germline lookup yields CDR1 MDHEN and CDR2 SYDVKM. The chain uses TRBV28 and TRBJ1-1, with D possibly matching TRBD1 (5 bases). This specimen was CD4+ or CD8+ T cells sorted from blood, taken in a trial of the OX40 agonist ivuxolimab. This clonotype was obtained from an adult with an advanced solid tumor such as melanoma, head and neck, liver or kidney cancer. This CDR3 is CASSQGGRLNTEAFF. CDR3 nucleotides: TGTGCCAGCAGTCAGGGTGGGCGATTGAACACTGAAGCTTTCTTT.